This T cell receptor (beta chain) was found in a study of blood T cell repertoires in COVID-19. Clones were read by immunoSEQ multiplex PCR, and TCRdb kept only the in-frame ones, dropping some. The table has around 480,000 clones, 75% to 90% seen once. Germline trimming cut 8 bases from V and 2 bases from J; bases unmatched to any gene: 4. Germline CDR1 reads SNHLY; CDR2 reads FYNNEI. The CDR3 covers 14 residues. All recovered Cohort 3 donors got two negative PCRs, got clearance, or saw symptom resolution. The sample taken for sequencing was PBMCs or T cells enriched from blood (not recorded which). The TCR was taken from a woman in her late teens or twenties who had recovered from COVID-19. The rearrangement joins TRBV2 to TRBJ2-1, with 9 bases aligning to TRBD2. The DNA of the CDR3 is TGTGCCAGCGGTAGCGGGGGTCCCTACAATGAGCAGTTCTTC. Translation gives CASGSGGPYNEQFF.